The 30 T cell receptor beta chains reported below all come from one sample, sequenced in a study of cytomegalovirus exposure and HLA in healthy donors. 13 Jbeta primers and 60 Vbeta primers were used for the PCR. Libraries were prepared by immunoSEQ multiplex PCR; TCRdb keeps only in-frame clonotypes and omits some of them. The sample has about 130,000 clones; about three quarters are singletons. The source material was PBMCs. These receptors originate from a woman aged 55-70 years in good health and CMV-seropositive.

A single count supports this clone. The V and J genes are TRBV4-1 and TRBJ2-1, with D possibly being TRBD1 (6 bases). The V and J ends lost 4 bases and 0 bases respectively, with 10 bases between them. Germline CDR1 is MGHRA and CDR2 is YSYEKL. The CDR3 is 15 amino acids. This CDR3 reads CASSLGQNSYNEQFF. The CDR3 DNA sequence: TGCGCCAGCAGCCTCGGACAGAACTCCTACAATGAGCAGTTCTTC.

This chain links TRBV28 with TRBJ1-1; unclear D gene. The CDR3 runs to 14 residues. Germline CDR1 MDHEN, CDR2 SYDVKM. The ends were cut back, 1 base at V and 7 bases at J, with 13 bases in the middle. For the CDR3, the DNA is TGTGCCAGCAGTTTATCCCAGCCGAGCGGTGAAGCTTTCTTT. Amino acids: CASSLSQPSGEAFF.

The genes are TRBV10-1 and TRBJ2-1, with D unclear. Trimming removed 11 bases from V and 7 bases from J, with 12 bases in between. The germline V gene has CDR1 WNHNN and CDR2 SYGVQD (reference sequence). The CDR3 is 11 residues long. CDR3 loop: CAARLENEQFF. CDR3 nucleotides: TGCGCCGCGCGACTGGAGAATGAGCAGTTCTTC.

The chain has TRBV7-9 and TRBJ2-2; 8 bases agree with TRBD1. CDR3 length equals 17 residues. Germline assignment: CDR1 SEHNR and CDR2 FQNEAQ (reference sequence). Losses at the gene ends were 5 bases for V and 5 bases for J; bases not matched to a gene: 13. The CDR3 DNA reads as TGTGCCAGCAGCCCCTGGGGCAGGGGGCTGGGGACCGGGGAGCTGTTTTTT. Protein sequence: CASSPWGRGLGTGELFF.

The chain couples TRBV19 to TRBJ2-2; TRBD2 aligns across 8 bases. Germline-derived CDR1 and CDR2 are LNHDA and SQIVND (reference sequence). CDR3 size: 15 residues. Trimming removed 7 bases from V and 3 bases from J; junction bases left unmatched: 7. CDR3 loop: CASTRGGGHTGELFF. CDR3 nucleotides: TGTGCCAGTACCAGGGGCGGGGGGCACACCGGGGAGCTGTTTTTT.

The chain uses TRBV4-3 and TRBJ2-1; 8 positions match TRBD2. The CDR3 loop spans 17 amino acids. The trim removed 0 bases at V and 2 bases at J, leaving 6 bases unmatched. CDR1 is LGHNA and CDR2 is YSLEER in the germline V gene. The CDR3: CASSQDPSGGTYNEQFF. As DNA, the CDR3 is TGCGCCAGCAGCCAAGACCCCAGCGGGGGTACCTACAATGAGCAGTTCTTC.

V is TRBV6-5 and J is TRBJ1-2; TRBD1 aligns across 8 bases. The CDR3 totals 15 residues. The germline V gene encodes CDR1 MNHEY and CDR2 SVGAGI. V lost 6 bases, J lost 4 bases, and 10 bases stayed unmatched. The CDR3 sequence is CASSSTSDRVYGYTF. The CDR3 DNA reads TGTGCCAGCAGCTCCACCTCGGACAGGGTCTATGGCTACACCTTC.

J is TRBJ2-1 and V is TRBV19, with D perhaps matching TRBD2 (5 bases). The CDR3 covers 14 residues. Germline values: CDR1 LNHDA, CDR2 SQIVND (reference sequence). V lost 11 bases to trimming and J lost 6 bases, with 20 bases between them. DNA for the CDR3: TGTGCCTCCGTGGGTCGGGGAGTAAGCAATGAGCAGTTCTTC. This translates into CASVGRGVSNEQFF.

This sequence joins TRBV7-2 and TRBJ1-2; no clear D. The CDR3 has 14 residues. V lost 5 bases and J 3 bases, leaving 13 bases between the germline ends. CDR1 SGHTA and CDR2 FQGNSA come from the germline V gene. This CDR3 is CASSLTRVDYGYTF. The CDR3 bases are TGTGCCAGCAGCCTAACTCGAGTCGACTATGGCTACACCTTC.

Only a few counts were recorded for this clone. V is TRBV5-4 and J is TRBJ1-1; a weak D match, TRBD1 (5 bases). V lost 4 bases and J lost 4, with 11 bases in between. This CDR3 region has 13 residues. CDR1 and CDR2 (germline): SGHNT, YYREEE (reference sequence). CDR3 bases: TGTGCCAGCAGCGCCATGGGGGGCACTGAAGCTTTCTTT. Its translation: CASSAMGGTEAFF.

The rearrangement joins TRBV21-1 to TRBJ2-3; TRBD1 was called by the table and not checked on the DNA. TRBV21-1 is a pseudogene locus. The CDR3 sequence is 16 residues long. CDR3 sequence (DNA): TGTGCCAGCAGCACCGTGACAGGGCCGACATTGGATACGCAGTATTTT. Its translation: CASSTVTGPTLDTQYF.

The rearrangement uses TRBV4-3 and TRBJ2-2, with unresolved D. Germline lookup yields CDR1 LGHNA and CDR2 YSLEER. The CDR3 runs to 17 residues. V gave up 0 bases and J gave up 5 bases, with 16 bases separating them. CDR3 DNA sequence: TGCGCCAGCAGCCAAGATTATCGAGCGAGAAAGACCGGGGAGCTGTTTTTT. Translating it yields CASSQDYRARKTGELFF.

This chain links TRBV6-5 with TRBJ1-5; no clear D. CDR1 is MNHEY, CDR2 SVGAGI, per germline. V was pared by 6 bases and J by 0 bases, with 9 bases between. CDR3 length: 14 amino acids. CDR3 sequence: CASRPDYSNQPQHF. The DNA for the CDR3 is TGTGCCAGCAGGCCCGACTATAGCAATCAGCCCCAGCATTTT.

This chain connects TRBV6-1 to TRBJ1-3; 12 nucleotides match TRBD1. With V trimmed by 8 bases and J by 6 bases, 5 bases remained unmatched. This CDR3 is 14 amino acids long. Germline V CDR1 and CDR2: MNHNS, SASEGT. DNA of the CDR3: TGTGCCAGCCACGCGGGACAGGGGGCAAACACCATATATTTT. It specifies CASHAGQGANTIYF.

As concerns this clone: One junction end disagrees with the germline gene, perhaps due to a read error. The chain is built from TRBV7-7 and TRBJ2-3; TRBD2 matches at 14 bases. This CDR3 region has 16 residues. Looked up from germline, CDR1 is SSHAT and CDR2 is FNYEAQ (reference sequence). CDR3 in amino acids: CASSLTSGGGGDTQYF. Written as DNA, the CDR3 is TGTGCTAGCAGCCTGACTAGCGGGGGGGGCGGGGATACGCAGTATTTT.

The chain joins TRBV10-3 to TRBJ2-3; tentative D call: TRBD1 (7 bases). CDR1 is ENHRY and CDR2 is SYGVKD in the germline V gene. With 2 bases removed from V and 7 bases from J, the gap between germline ends came to 37 bases. The CDR3 length is 22 residues. The chain's CDR3 is CAISEPIGGQFSRARSGNTQYF. As DNA, the CDR3 is TGTGCCATCAGTGAGCCTATCGGGGGACAGTTTTCGAGGGCTCGGAGCGGAAATACGCAGTATTTT.

With respect to this clone: It is unclear where the CDR3 begins or ends on the DNA, so no DNA is shown, and the CDR3 is as TCRdb lists it. Additional DNA sequences in this sample encode the identical CDR3. The chain has TRBV5-1 and TRBJ1-1; the D segment call TRBD1 is taken from the table without a DNA check. The CDR3 totals 14 residues, both ends included. Germline V gene sequence: CDR1 SGHRS, CDR2 YFSETQ. CDR3 in amino acids: CASSFSGQGTEAFF.

This clone was found once. The chain is built from TRBV4-3 and TRBJ2-1; 8 nucleotides line up with TRBD2. Germline V gene lookup returns CDR1 LGHNA and CDR2 YSLEER. This CDR3 is 17 amino acids long. The V gene end was trimmed by 0 bases and the J gene end by 4 bases; junction bases not matched to a gene: 8. The CDR3 reads CASSQDRAGVLYNEQFF. As DNA, the CDR3 is TGCGCCAGCAGCCAAGATAGAGCGGGAGTTCTATACAATGAGCAGTTCTTC.

The sample holds a few counts of this clone. The chain carries TRBV6-5 and TRBJ1-5; D is unresolved. The germline V gene encodes CDR1 MNHEY and CDR2 SVGAGI. There are 13 residues in the CDR3. Trimming cost V 6 bases and J 3 bases, with 9 bases left between them. CDR3 in amino acids: CASRPTLNQPQHF. In nucleotides, the CDR3 is TGTGCCAGCAGGCCGACTCTCAATCAGCCCCAGCATTTT.

CDR3 nucleotides: TGTGCCAGTAGTCCGGGACAGCTTAACTATGGCTACACCTTC. Its translation: CASSPGQLNYGYTF. This chain uses TRBV19 with TRBJ1-2; 7 bases agree with TRBD1. The V gene end was trimmed by 5 bases and the J gene end by 1 base; junction bases not matched to a gene: 4. The CDR3 runs to 14 residues. Germline lookup yields CDR1 LNHDA and CDR2 SQIVND (reference sequence). Supplemented by reference TRBV19 and TRBJ1-2, the full variable domain reads DGGITQSPKYLFRKEGQNVTLSCEQNLNHDAMYWYRQDPGQGLRLIYYSQIVNDFQKGDIAEGYSVSREKKESFPLTVTSAQKNPTAFYLCASSPGQLNYGYTFGSGTRLTVV.

The gene calls are TRBV7-9 and TRBJ2-2; no clear D. The CDR3 extends over 16 amino acids. The ends were cut back, 5 bases at V and 6 bases at J, with 19 bases in the middle. Germline V gene data show CDR1 as SEHNR and CDR2 as FQNEAQ (reference sequence). This CDR3 is CASSPAADPRSGELFF. DNA for the CDR3: TGTGCCAGCAGCCCCGCGGCCGATCCGAGGTCCGGGGAGCTGTTTTTT.

The CDR3 sequence is CASSQPHRGFYEQYF. Written as DNA, the CDR3 is TGCGCCAGCAGCCAACCTCACCGCGGCTTTTACGAGCAGTACTTC. The V gene is TRBV5-1, the J gene TRBJ2-7, with unresolved D. The V gene's germline CDR1 is SGHRS and CDR2 YFSETQ. V lost 4 bases and J lost 4, with 18 bases in between. The CDR3 is 15 residues long.

This clone was recorded once. The rearrangement links TRBV28 to TRBJ1-2; 7 nucleotides agree with TRBD1. V gave up 5 bases and J gave up 10 bases; unmatched junction bases: 7. CDR1 is MDHEN, CDR2 SYDVKM, per germline. The CDR3 is made up of 12 amino acids. The CDR3: CASSRGGLIYTF. The CDR3 DNA follows: TGTGCCAGCAGTAGAGGGGGCTTGATCTACACCTTC.

This clone was observed once. V gene TRBV27 combines with J gene TRBJ1-2, with D uncertain. The CDR3 contains 15 residues. The V end lost 6 bases, the J end lost 2 bases, and 16 bases lay between the germline ends. Germline values: CDR1 MNHEY, CDR2 SMNVEV (reference sequence). The CDR3 here is CASSRSSKWNYGYTF. Written as DNA, the CDR3 is TGTGCCAGCAGCCGGTCTTCCAAGTGGAACTATGGCTACACCTTC.

The chain combines TRBV5-4 with TRBJ1-2; no definite D call. From germline, CDR1 is SGHNT and CDR2 YYREEE (reference sequence). Trimming took off 1 base at V and 2 bases at J, with 6 bases between the two ends. The CDR3 has 13 residues. The CDR3 bases are TGTGCCAGCAGCTTGCCGGGAAACTATGGCTACACCTTC. Its translation: CASSLPGNYGYTF.

The V call is TRBV7-2, the J call TRBJ2-5; 8 bases line up with TRBD1. CDR1 and CDR2 from the germline V gene are SGHTA and FQGNSA. The junction had 15 bases not matched to a gene; V was cut back by 5 bases and J by 4 bases. The CDR3 is 17 residues long. CDR3 nucleotides: TGTGCCAGCAGCCTCCAATCCGGGACAGGCTCCGTAGAGACCCAGTACTTC. Its translation is CASSLQSGTGSVETQYF.

The rearrangement uses TRBV19 and TRBJ1-1; a possible D gene is TRBD1 (6 bases). Germline V gives CDR1 LNHDA, CDR2 SQIVND (reference sequence). This CDR3 contains 13 residues. Trimming stripped 6 bases from V and 4 bases from J, with 12 bases between. The CDR3 nucleotides are TGTGCCAGTAGCACCGGACAGAGCACTGAAGCTTTCTTT. It codes for CASSTGQSTEAFF.

The V and J genes are TRBV7-3 and TRBJ1-1; D unresolved. Trimming removed 8 bases from V and 4 bases from J, with 11 bases in between. Germline assignment: CDR1 SGHTA and CDR2 FQGTGA. The CDR3 spans 12 residues. CDR3 nucleotides: TGTGCCAGCGCGGGGTATGGCACTGAAGCTTTCTTT. Amino acid sequence: CASAGYGTEAFF.

CDR3 sequence reads: CASSQDRAGPSYEQYF. For the CDR3, the DNA is TGCGCCAGCAGCCAAGATCGGGCGGGGCCGTCCTACGAGCAGTACTTC. The V call is TRBV4-3, the J call TRBJ2-7; D is perhaps TRBD2 (6 bases). V lost 0 bases and J 1 base, leaving 13 bases between the germline ends. The CDR3 runs 16 residues. In germline, CDR1 is LGHNA, CDR2 YSLEER.

The CDR3, as DNA: TGTGCCAGCAGCTTGACAGGGAACCTTAACACTGAAGCTTTCTTT. Translated: CASSLTGNLNTEAFF. The chain carries TRBV5-8 and TRBJ1-1; possibly TRBD1 for D (6 bases). CDR1 and CDR2 from the germline V gene are SGHTS and YDEGEE. V was pared by 1 base and J by 2 bases, with 12 bases between. The CDR3 is 15 residues long.